The 5 T cell receptor beta chains below all came from one sample that was sequenced in a study of graft-versus-host responses after intestinal transplantation. Sequenced by immunoSEQ multiplex PCR; TCRdb stores in-frame clones only, minus some. The data contain about 9,100 clones, under 35% of them singletons. Responder cells labeled with CFSE (about 200,000) were co-plated with irradiated stimulator cells labeled with violet dye (about 200,000). The sequenced sample was alloreactive CD8+ T cells from a mixed lymphocyte reaction culture, obtained before intestinal transplant. This sample's subset: CFSE-low proliferating T cells sorted from roughly 6-day pre-transplant mixed lymphocyte reaction (GvH or HvG direction). All receptors come from a human patient who received an intestinal transplant.

This clone occurred a few times. The chain couples TRBV6-1 to TRBJ1-1; 9 bases align to TRBD1. V was clipped by 5 bases and J by 3 bases; unmatched bases: 7. The CDR3 contains 15 residues. CDR1 and CDR2 (germline): MNHNS, SASEGT. CDR3 in amino acids: CASSLYRGPDTEAFF. Here the CDR3 DNA reads TGTGCCAGCAGTCTCTACAGGGGGCCGGACACTGAAGCTTTCTTT.

V and J are TRBV7-9 and TRBJ2-7; 7 bases match TRBD2. Germline CDR1 reads SEHNR; CDR2 reads FQNEAQ (reference sequence). This CDR3 comprises 13 residues. The ends lost 2 bases at V and 3 bases at J; junction bases unmatched: 1. In DNA form, the CDR3 reads TGTGCCAGCAGCTTACCGGGAGGCTACGAGCAGTACTTC. Its protein product is CASSLPGGYEQYF. Based on the CDR3 plus reference TRBV7-9 and TRBJ2-7, the full variable domain is DTGVSQNPRHKITKRGQNVTFRCDPISEHNRLYWYRQTLGQGPEFLTYFQNEAQLEKSRLLSDRFSAERPKGSFSTLEIQRTEQGDSAMYLCASSLPGGYEQYFGPGTRLTVT.

This sequence joins TRBV18 and TRBJ2-7; 10 nucleotides align to TRBD1. The germline V gene has CDR1 KGHSH and CDR2 LQKENI. This CDR3 has 14 residues. The V segment lost 2 bases and the J segment 4 bases; nucleotides outside the gene matches: 2. CDR3 in amino acids: CASSPGTGEYEQYF. For the CDR3, the DNA is TGTGCCAGCTCACCAGGGACAGGGGAATACGAGCAGTACTTC. The whole variable domain, filled in from reference TRBV18 and TRBJ2-7, reads NAGVMQNPRHLVRRRGQEARLRCSPMKGHSHVYWYRQLPEEGLKFMVYLQKENIIDESGMPKERFSAEFPKEGPSILRIQQVVRGDSAAYFCASSPGTGEYEQYFGPGTRLTVT.

The chain has TRBV11-2 and TRBJ2-5, with 7 bases fitting TRBD2. The germline V gene encodes CDR1 SGHAT and CDR2 FQNNGV. The length of the CDR3 is 15 residues. V lost 2 bases to trimming and J lost 1 base; unmatched junction nucleotides: 4. The CDR3 DNA sequence: TGTGCCAGCAGCTTATTTGGGGGGGGCCAAGAGACCCAGTACTTC. It yields the protein CASSLFGGGQETQYF. The full variable domain, rest sourced from reference TRBV11-2 and TRBJ2-5, is EAGVAQSPRYKIIEKRQSVAFWCNPISGHATLYWYQQILGQGPKLLIQFQNNGVVDDSQLPKDRFSAERLKGVDSTLKIQPAKLEDSAVYLCASSLFGGGQETQYFGPGTRLLVL.

This chain uses TRBV13 with TRBJ2-7; the D gene is possibly TRBD1 (5 bases). Germline CDR1 PRHDT, CDR2 FYEKMQ (reference sequence). The CDR3 consists of 14 residues. Trimming took 2 bases from V and 2 from J, leaving 10 bases between them. The CDR3 loop is CASSLRGSPYEQYF. CDR3 DNA sequence: TGTGCCAGCAGCTTAAGGGGCAGCCCCTACGAGCAGTACTTC. The full variable domain, with the rest looked up from reference TRBV13 and TRBJ2-7, is AAGVIQSPRHLIKEKRETATLKCYPIPRHDTVYWYQQGPGQDPQFLISFYEKMQSDKGSIPDRFSAQQFSDYHSELNMSSLELGDSALYFCASSLRGSPYEQYFGPGTRLTVT.